A single sample is the source of the 20 T cell receptor beta chains below, sequenced in a study of blood T cell repertoires in COVID-19. Sequencing used immunoSEQ multiplex PCR; TCRdb keeps in-frame clones, though not all of them. The top ten clones hold less than 2.5% of a sample with some 71,000 clones, approximately 90% of them seen once. Sequenced input: peripheral blood. These receptors were obtained from a man aged 25-45 years with acute or convalescent COVID-19.

The chain carries TRBV10-2 and TRBJ2-3, with D perhaps TRBD2 (5 bases). CDR3 length: 14 amino acids. Trimming removed 2 bases at V and 6 bases at J, with 12 bases between. CDR1 WSHSY and CDR2 SAAADI come from the germline V gene. The CDR3 here is CASSEILGGDTQYF. CDR3 bases: TGCGCCAGCAGTGAGATTTTGGGCGGGGATACGCAGTATTTT.

The rearrangement joins TRBV11-2 to TRBJ1-1; 10 bases fit TRBD1. Germline-derived CDR1 and CDR2 are SGHAT and FQNNGV. V was clipped by 5 bases and J by 4 bases; unmatched bases: 1. This CDR3 has 13 residues. The CDR3 loop reads CASSRTGGTEAFF. The CDR3 nucleotides are TGTGCCAGCAGCAGGACAGGGGGCACTGAAGCTTTCTTT. Supplemented by reference TRBV11-2 and TRBJ1-1, the full variable domain reads EAGVAQSPRYKIIEKRQSVAFWCNPISGHATLYWYQQILGQGPKLLIQFQNNGVVDDSQLPKDRFSAERLKGVDSTLKIQPAKLEDSAVYLCASSRTGGTEAFFGQGTRLTVV.

The chain recombines TRBV5-1 with TRBJ2-5, with 8 bases matching TRBD2. This CDR3 comprises 16 residues. Germline CDR1 reads SGHRS; CDR2 reads YFSETQ. The V and J ends lost 3 bases and 1 base, in that order; junction bases with no gene match: 8. DNA for the CDR3: TGCGCCAGCAGCTCTACCCTTAGCGGGGCCCAAGAGACCCAGTACTTC. This codes for CASSSTLSGAQETQYF. Variable domain in full (rest from reference TRBV5-1 and TRBJ2-5): KAGVTQTPRYLIKTRGQQVTLSCSPISGHRSVSWYQQTPGQGLQFLFEYFSETQRNKGNFPGRFSGRQFSNSRSEMNVSTLELGDSALYLCASSSTLSGAQETQYFGPGTRLLVL.

The chain carries TRBV7-9 and TRBJ1-1; D may be TRBD1 (6 bases). CDR1 is SEHNR, CDR2 FQNEAQ, per germline (reference sequence). V lost 6 bases to trimming and J lost 4 bases, with 15 bases between them. This CDR3 is built from 14 residues. DNA for the CDR3: TGTGCCAGCAGTGCGGACAGCCTTGGCACTGAAGCTTTCTTT. It specifies CASSADSLGTEAFF.

The genes are TRBV3-1 (or the pseudogene TRBV3-2) and TRBJ1-2; D is ambiguous. Trimming left V 1 base short and J 7 bases short, with 10 bases between. The CDR3 is made up of 13 amino acids. Germline values: CDR1 LGHDT, CDR2 YNNKEL (reference sequence). The CDR3 spells CASSQGRSAGYTF. The DNA of the CDR3 is TGTGCCAGCAGCCAAGGTCGGTCCGCTGGCTACACCTTC.

CDR3 coding DNA: TGTGCCAGCAGCGTAGCGGGAGGAGGCCACGATACGCAGTATTTT. Amino acid sequence: CASSVAGGGHDTQYF. The chain uses TRBV9 and TRBJ2-3, with 7 positions matching TRBD2. The CDR3 covers 15 residues. Germline CDR1 reads SGDLS; CDR2 reads YYNGEE. V shed 0 bases and J 6 bases; nucleotides not matched to a gene: 7.

The rearrangement joins TRBV9 to TRBJ2-3; possibly TRBD2 for D (6 bases). The CDR3 is 14 residues long. Trimming cost V 4 bases and J 6 bases, with 15 bases left between them. Per the germline V gene, CDR1 is SGDLS and CDR2 is YYNGEE. The CDR3: CASSSRDFRDTQYF. The DNA of the CDR3 is TGTGCCAGCAGCTCCCGGGACTTCAGGGATACGCAGTATTTT.

This sequence joins TRBV29-1 and TRBJ2-1; TRBD2 aligns across 10 bases. Germline lookup yields CDR1 SQVTM and CDR2 ANQGSEA. V lost 4 bases to trimming and J lost 4 bases; unmatched junction nucleotides: 13. This CDR3 is 17 amino acids long. In nucleotides, the CDR3 is TGCAGCGTTGTTACTAGCGGGAAAATAAGGGGGTACAATGAGCAGTTCTTC. Amino acids: CSVVTSGKIRGYNEQFF.

A note on this clone: Other DNA sequences from this sample encode an identical CDR3 as well. The rearrangement links TRBV2 to TRBJ1-6; D remains unclear. Germline CDR1 is SNHLY and CDR2 is FYNNEI. The V end lost 0 bases, the J end lost 7 bases, and 7 bases lay between the germline ends. CDR3 length: 14 amino acids. The CDR3 DNA reads TGTGCCAGCAGTGAAGCTCGAGTAAATTCACCCCTCCACTTT. Translated, it gives CASSEARVNSPLHF.

The genes are TRBV12-5 and TRBJ1-1; no definite D call. The CDR3 totals 15 residues. CDR1 LGHNT and CDR2 FRNRAP come from the germline V gene. Trimming pared 0 bases from V and 0 bases from J, leaving 8 bases between. For the CDR3, the DNA is TGTGCTAGTGGTTTGGTACGAGGGCTGAACACTGAAGCTTTCTTT. Its protein is CASGLVRGLNTEAFF.

This rearrangement joins TRBV5-5 to TRBJ2-4; 8 nucleotides line up with TRBD1. CDR1 and CDR2 from the germline V gene are SGHKS and YYEKEE (reference sequence). The trim removed 4 bases at V and 5 bases at J, leaving 11 bases unmatched. There are 16 residues in the CDR3. The CDR3 region has the DNA TGTGCCAGCAGCCTTAGGTTCCTGACAGGGGAAAACATTCAGTACTTC. It specifies CASSLRFLTGENIQYF.

This clone was counted once. This chain connects TRBV5-6 to TRBJ2-7, with a weak D call TRBD1 (5 bases). The germline V gene has CDR1 SGHDT and CDR2 YYEEEE. The CDR3 runs to 14 residues. Deletions cut 1 base from V and 2 bases from J, with 10 bases between. The CDR3 loop is CASSLYRSTYEQYF. The CDR3 DNA sequence: TGTGCCAGCAGCTTGTACAGGTCCACCTACGAGCAGTACTTC.

The J gene is TRBJ2-7, the V gene TRBV18, with TRBD1 matching 8 bases. Germline V gene sequence: CDR1 KGHSH, CDR2 LQKENI. The CDR3 is made up of 14 amino acids. J was trimmed by 2 bases and V by 2 bases; bases with no gene match: 2. The CDR3 loop is CASSPGQGAYEQYF. The CDR3 coding sequence is TGTGCCAGCTCACCAGGACAGGGTGCCTACGAGCAGTACTTC.

This chain connects TRBV5-6 to TRBJ2-2; 12 bases align to TRBD1. V was pared by 2 bases and J by 4 bases, with 6 bases of the junction left unmatched. The CDR3 covers 17 residues. Germline assignment: CDR1 SGHDT and CDR2 YYEEEE. The CDR3 coding sequence is TGTGCCAGCAGCTTCGGGACAGGGGGCCCGAGCACCGGGGAGCTGTTTTTT. Protein product: CASSFGTGGPSTGELFF. The full variable domain, its missing parts supplied by reference TRBV5-6 and TRBJ2-2, is DAGVTQSPTHLIKTRGQQVTLRCSPKSGHDTVSWYQQALGQGPQFIFQYYEEEERQRGNFPDRFSGHQFPNYSSELNVNALLLGDSALYLCASSFGTGGPSTGELFFGEGSRLTVL.

This rearrangement joins TRBV19 to TRBJ2-5; D is ambiguous. CDR3 length: 13 residues. The germline V gene has CDR1 LNHDA and CDR2 SQIVND (reference sequence). Trimming removed 3 bases from V and 4 bases from J, with 9 bases in between. The CDR3 bases are TGTGCCAGTAGTATCGGTGATTCAGAGACCCAGTACTTC. This encodes CASSIGDSETQYF.

The chain has TRBV9 and TRBJ1-5, with 10 positions matching TRBD1. There are 15 residues in the CDR3. Unmatched junction bases numbered 8, after V lost 7 bases and J lost 4 bases. From germline, CDR1 is SGDLS and CDR2 YYNGEE. Here the CDR3 reads CASAWGTGENQPQHF. For the CDR3, the DNA is TGTGCCAGCGCGTGGGGGACAGGGGAAAATCAGCCCCAGCATTTT.

The V call is TRBV12-5, the J call TRBJ2-5; TRBD1 is a possible D gene (7 bases). Germline V CDR1 and CDR2: LGHNT, FRNRAP. The germline V and J ends were trimmed by 0 bases and 7 bases, with 12 bases remaining between them. The length of the CDR3 is 14 residues. The CDR3 is CASGLVLQGGTQYF. In DNA form, the CDR3 reads TGTGCTAGTGGTTTGGTACTCCAGGGGGGGACCCAGTACTTC.

This chain connects TRBV2 to TRBJ1-2, with D maybe TRBD1 (6 bases). The germline V gene encodes CDR1 SNHLY and CDR2 FYNNEI. V shed 3 bases and J shed 4 bases, with 15 bases lying between them. The CDR3 extends over 15 amino acids. CDR3 in amino acids: CASSDGEGVSYGYTF. DNA for the CDR3: TGTGCCAGCAGTGACGGGGAGGGGGTCTCCTATGGCTACACCTTC.

This chain links TRBV30 with TRBJ1-1; tentative D call: TRBD1 (6 bases). This CDR3 has 13 amino acids. Per germline, CDR1 GTSNPN and CDR2 SVGIG (reference sequence). Trimming took 2 bases from V and 4 from J, leaving 11 bases between them. The CDR3 protein is CAWSSDRSTEAFF. In DNA form, the CDR3 reads TGTGCCTGGAGTTCGGACAGATCCACTGAAGCTTTCTTT. The entire variable domain, with the rest obtained from reference TRBV30 and TRBJ1-1, is as follows: SQTIHQWPATLVQPVGSPLSLECTVEGTSNPNLYWYRQAAGRGLQLLFYSVGIGQISSEVPQNLSASRPQDRQFILSSKKLLLSDSGFYLCAWSSDRSTEAFFGQGTRLTVV.

This clone was counted between two and nine times. The chain recombines TRBV3-1 (or the pseudogene TRBV3-2) with TRBJ1-2, with D tentatively TRBD1 (5 bases). V shed 1 base and J shed 8 bases, with 14 bases lying between them. The CDR3 runs 14 residues. Germline V lookup: CDR1 LGHDT, CDR2 YNNKEL (reference sequence). The CDR3 DNA reads TGTGCCAGCAGCCAAGGGAGGGGCCAGCCAGGCTACACCTTC. Protein sequence: CASSQGRGQPGYTF.